This T cell receptor beta chain came from a study of technical replicates of blood from several donors. The germline V gene encodes CDR1 MNHEY and CDR2 SVGAGI. The CDR3 has 15 amino acids. Unmatched junction bases numbered 13, after V lost 7 bases and J lost 5 bases. Sequenced by immunoSEQ multiplex PCR; TCRdb stores in-frame clones only, minus some. The sample yields 70,000 to 80,000 clones, around 92% seen once. The sample consisted of T cells isolated from PBMCs. The clonotype was recovered from a human donor in good health. The chain has TRBV6-5 and TRBJ1-1; 7 bases line up with TRBD1. CDR3: CASIITGVGETEAFF. CDR3 sequence (DNA): TGTGCCAGCATTATTACAGGGGTAGGGGAAACTGAAGCTTTCTTT.